One and the same sample provided the 2 T cell receptor beta chains below, sequenced in a study of blood T cells in healthy people across ages. A sample-barcoded 5' primer and a J-beta primer mix were used in a second PCR of about 6 to 11 cycles. Using its own MiXCR run on the 5' RACE reads, TCRdb lists one record per CDR3 protein. The sample consists of some 900,000 distinct CDR3 sequences, approximately 49% of them appearing once. The sequenced sample was blood. Source of these receptors: a man aged 25-40 years in good health.

This clonotype showed up just a few times. The gene calls are TRBV28 and TRBJ2-4, with a tentative D call TRBD1 (6 bases). Trimming cost V 4 bases and J 0 bases, with 13 bases left between them. Germline V CDR1 and CDR2: MDHEN, SYDVKM. This CDR3 has 16 amino acids. CDR3 sequence reads: CASSSPTGLAKNIQYF. The DNA for the CDR3 is TGTGCCAGCAGTTCTCCGACAGGACTAGCCAAAAACATTCAGTACTTC.

V is TRBV4-2 and J is TRBJ1-2; 10 bases line up with TRBD1. The CDR3 is 16 residues long. The V segment lost 1 base and the J segment 3 bases; nucleotides outside the gene matches: 5. Germline V gives CDR1 LGHNA, CDR2 YNFKEQ. The CDR3 DNA is TGTGCCAGCAGCCAAGGCCGAGGGACAGGGGACTATGGCTACACCTTC. Protein: CASSQGRGTGDYGYTF.